The 32 T cell receptor beta chains below were found in one sample sequenced in a study of cytomegalovirus exposure and HLA in healthy donors. PCR amplification relied on 60 Vbeta primers (plus 13 Jbeta primers). Libraries were prepared by immunoSEQ multiplex PCR; TCRdb keeps only in-frame clonotypes and omits some of them. Of around 190,000 clones listed, more than 65% are singletons. Sequences were obtained from PBMCs. The receptor set was obtained from a man in his forties or fifties in good health and CMV-seropositive.

This chain joins TRBV2 and TRBJ2-2; TRBD2 matches 7 bases. The J segment lost 5 bases and the V segment lost 7 bases, leaving 7 bases of the junction unmatched. The CDR3 is made up of 14 amino acids. Per germline, CDR1 SNHLY and CDR2 FYNNEI. CDR3 protein: CASTLRGETGELFF. The CDR3 DNA reads as TGTGCCAGCACTTTACGGGGGGAGACCGGGGAGCTGTTTTTT.

The count of this clone is one. The junction departs from the called germline gene at one end, perhaps through a read error. The chain has TRBV7-8 and TRBJ2-6; D call uncertain. CDR3 length equals 16 residues. The germline CDR1 and CDR2 sequences are SGHVS and FQNEAQ. The CDR3: CAGSLNRGTGANVLTF. The CDR3 coding sequence is TGTGCCGGCAGCTTAAATCGAGGAACTGGGGCCAACGTCCTGACTTTC.

The chain uses TRBV5-1 and TRBJ2-2, with a possible D match to TRBD1 (6 bases). CDR1 and CDR2 (germline): SGHRS, YFSETQ. The CDR3 runs to 15 residues. The V end was cut by 0 bases, the J end by 4 bases, with 10 bases between. In nucleotides, the CDR3 is TGCGCCAGCAGCTTGGCGTTAGGGGGCACCGGGGAGCTGTTTTTT. Translated, it gives CASSLALGGTGELFF. The complete variable domain, with remaining parts taken from reference TRBV5-1 and TRBJ2-2, reads KAGVTQTPRYLIKTRGQQVTLSCSPISGHRSVSWYQQTPGQGLQFLFEYFSETQRNKGNFPGRFSGRQFSNSRSEMNVSTLELGDSALYLCASSLALGGTGELFFGEGSRLTVL.

This sequence joins TRBV6-6 and TRBJ2-3; D unclear. The CDR3 runs 15 residues. Deletions cut 0 bases from V and 3 bases from J, with 10 bases between. The V gene's germline CDR1 is MNHNY and CDR2 SVGAGI (reference sequence). Written as DNA, the CDR3 is TGTGCCAGCAGTTACTCCCACTTCGGGACAGATACGCAGTATTTT. This sequence encodes CASSYSHFGTDTQYF.

The rearrangement links TRBV7-9 to TRBJ2-5, with 11 nucleotides matching TRBD1. The V gene's germline CDR1 is SEHNR and CDR2 FQNEAQ (reference sequence). With 5 bases clipped from V and 5 bases from J, the junction kept 10 bases outside the gene matches. The CDR3 contains 16 residues. CDR3 residues: CASSPRGTGGRETQYF. Here the CDR3 DNA reads TGTGCCAGCAGCCCACGTGGGACAGGGGGGCGCGAGACCCAGTACTTC.

V usage is TRBV29-1 and J usage is TRBJ2-7, with 15 bases lining up with TRBD2. Trimming cost V 6 bases and J 2 bases; bases outside gene matches: 5. The CDR3 has 15 residues. Germline V gene data show CDR1 as SQVTM and CDR2 as ANQGSEA. CDR3 DNA sequence: TGCAGCGTGGCGGGACTAGCGGGAGGACCCTACGAGCAGTACTTC. This translates into CSVAGLAGGPYEQYF.

V gene TRBV27 combines with J gene TRBJ1-1; TRBD1 aligns across 7 bases. In germline, CDR1 is MNHEY, CDR2 SMNVEV (reference sequence). The CDR3 is 16 amino acids. With 2 bases clipped from V and 0 bases from J, the junction kept 6 bases outside the gene matches. The CDR3 protein is CASSLKQGTMNTEAFF. The CDR3 nucleotides read TGTGCCAGCAGTTTAAAACAGGGGACCATGAACACTGAAGCTTTCTTT.

The chain has TRBV10-3 and TRBJ1-4; the D gene is possibly TRBD1 (5 bases). V shed 6 bases and J shed 5 bases, with 13 bases lying between them. The germline V gene encodes CDR1 ENHRY and CDR2 SYGVKD. This CDR3 is 14 amino acids long. CDR3 region: CAIRAGLRNEKLFF. In nucleotides, the CDR3 is TGTGCCATCAGAGCAGGGTTGAGAAATGAAAAACTGTTTTTT.

The chain carries TRBV5-1 and TRBJ2-3, with D possibly being TRBD2 (6 bases). The CDR3 is made up of 15 amino acids. Germline CDR1 SGHRS, CDR2 YFSETQ. Trimming took off 2 bases at V and 0 bases at J, with 10 bases between the two ends. The CDR3 sequence is CASSFMGLSTDTQYF. CDR3 DNA sequence: TGCGCCAGCAGCTTTATGGGACTCAGCACAGATACGCAGTATTTT. The full variable domain, in which reference TRBV5-1 and TRBJ2-3 provide the parts outside the CDR3, is KAGVTQTPRYLIKTRGQQVTLSCSPISGHRSVSWYQQTPGQGLQFLFEYFSETQRNKGNFPGRFSGRQFSNSRSEMNVSTLELGDSALYLCASSFMGLSTDTQYFGPGTRLTVL.

The CDR3 sequence is CASSLTSVGELFF. The CDR3 nucleotides read TGTGCCAGCAGCCTGACTAGCGTCGGGGAGCTGTTTTTT. The V call is TRBV7-9, the J call TRBJ2-2, with 8 bases fitting TRBD2. Germline V gives CDR1 SEHNR, CDR2 FQNEAQ (reference sequence). This CDR3 spans 13 amino acids. J lost 7 bases, V lost 5 bases, and 3 bases had no gene match.

The chain is built from TRBV30 and TRBJ2-7; TRBD2 might be the D (5 bases). Trimming took off 0 bases at V and 5 bases at J, with 17 bases between the two ends. Germline CDR1 and CDR2: GTSNPN and SVGIG (reference sequence). The CDR3 length is 15 residues. In nucleotides, the CDR3 is TGTGCCTGGAGTGTAGGAAAATTGGAGGACGACGAGCAGTACTTC. It codes for CAWSVGKLEDDEQYF.

As regards this clone: Compared with germline, one end of the junction differs, possibly owing to a read error. The gene calls are TRBV6-5 and TRBJ2-2; perhaps TRBD2 as D (5 bases). This CDR3 region has 14 residues. Germline V CDR1 and CDR2: MNHEY, SVGAGI. The CDR3 sequence is CAISDSVREGELFF. CDR3 in DNA: TGTGCCATCAGTGACTCAGTACGGGAAGGGGAGCTGTTTTTT.

The chain uses TRBV9 and TRBJ2-2, with 7 nucleotides matching TRBD2. CDR3 size: 16 residues. The V and J ends lost 0 bases and 5 bases, in that order; junction bases with no gene match: 7. From germline, CDR1 is SGDLS and CDR2 YYNGEE. CDR3 sequence reads: CASSVATGGRTGELFF. As DNA, the CDR3 is TGTGCCAGCAGCGTAGCTACCGGGGGGAGGACCGGGGAGCTGTTTTTT. The variable domain in full, with the rest retrieved from reference TRBV9 and TRBJ2-2, is DSGVTQTPKHLITATGQRVTLRCSPRSGDLSVYWYQQSLDQGLQFLIQYYNGEERAKGNILERFSAQQFPDLHSELNLSSLELGDSALYFCASSVATGGRTGELFFGEGSRLTVL.

This clone was counted between two and nine times. The chain has TRBV6-6 and TRBJ2-5, with D possibly matching TRBD2 (6 bases). Germline loops: CDR1 MNHNY, CDR2 SVGAGI (reference sequence). V was clipped by 2 bases and J by 0 bases, with 7 bases between them. The CDR3 is 14 amino acids. Here the CDR3 reads CASSYGGNQETQYF. CDR3 DNA sequence: TGTGCCAGCAGTTACGGGGGGAACCAAGAGACCCAGTACTTC.

The V gene is TRBV5-8, the J gene TRBJ1-2; D might be TRBD1 (5 bases). The CDR3 is 15 amino acids. The germline CDR1 and CDR2 sequences are SGHTS and YDEGEE. The V end was cut by 4 bases, the J end by 3 bases, with 16 bases between. CDR3 sequence: CASSRRGGGYYGYTF. The CDR3 DNA follows: TGTGCCAGCAGCCGACGCGGGGGGGGGTACTATGGCTACACCTTC.

The J gene is TRBJ2-7, the V gene TRBV7-9; possibly TRBD2 for D (5 bases). CDR3 length equals 13 residues. V dropped 3 bases and J dropped 5 bases, with 11 bases sitting between them. The V gene's germline CDR1 is SEHNR and CDR2 FQNEAQ (reference sequence). Here the CDR3 reads CASSFETMHEQYF. The CDR3 nucleotides are TGTGCCAGCAGCTTCGAGACTATGCACGAGCAGTACTTC.

The V call is TRBV5-4, the J call TRBJ2-7, with unresolved D. The CDR3 runs 14 residues. Germline V lookup: CDR1 SGHNT, CDR2 YYREEE (reference sequence). V was pared by 2 bases and J by 0 bases, with 9 bases between. CDR3 loop: CASSFGASSYEQYF. The CDR3 bases are TGTGCCAGCAGCTTTGGTGCTAGCTCCTACGAGCAGTACTTC.

The sample holds one count of this clone. The J gene is TRBJ2-7, the V gene TRBV7-4, with unresolved D. Germline V gene data show CDR1 as SGHVT and CDR2 as SQSDAQ. The CDR3 has 14 residues. V dropped 4 bases and J dropped 4 bases, with 14 bases sitting between them. For the CDR3, the DNA is TGTGCCAGCAGCTCCACTCAAGACTTATACGAGCAGTACTTC. Residues: CASSSTQDLYEQYF.

This sequence joins TRBV4-2 and TRBJ2-2; TRBD2 is a possible D gene (7 bases). The CDR3 sequence is 16 residues long. Germline assignment: CDR1 LGHNA and CDR2 YNFKEQ. Deletions cut 5 bases from V and 0 bases from J, with 13 bases between. The CDR3 reads CASSLGGAANTGELFF. The CDR3 DNA reads as TGTGCCAGCAGCTTGGGGGGGGCGGCGAACACCGGGGAGCTGTTTTTT.

This clone was counted a single time. The chain recombines TRBV7-9 with TRBJ2-7; a possible D gene is TRBD2 (5 bases). This CDR3 comprises 15 residues. V was pared by 4 bases and J by 4 bases, with 17 bases between. The V gene's germline CDR1 is SEHNR and CDR2 FQNEAQ (reference sequence). The CDR3 nucleotides read TGTGCCAGCAGCTCCTCCCCGAGCGGAGTTTACGAGCAGTACTTC. It encodes CASSSSPSGVYEQYF.

This chain connects TRBV18 to TRBJ2-7; 9 bases line up with TRBD1. Germline CDR1 reads KGHSH; CDR2 reads LQKENI. The CDR3 has 15 residues. J lost 2 bases, V lost 3 bases, and 5 bases had no gene match. The CDR3 bases are TGTGCCAGCTCACCTTCACAGGGGGCCACCTACGAGCAGTACTTC. Encoded protein: CASSPSQGATYEQYF.

V usage is TRBV28 and J usage is TRBJ2-7, with TRBD1 as a possible D gene (6 bases). There are 15 residues in the CDR3. V shed 5 bases and J shed 0 bases, with 14 bases lying between them. Germline V CDR1 and CDR2: MDHEN, SYDVKM. The CDR3 DNA follows: TGTGCCAGCAGTCTAAGGGGGATCAGCTCCTACGAGCAGTACTTC. This sequence encodes CASSLRGISSYEQYF. Variable domain in full (rest from reference TRBV28 and TRBJ2-7): DVKVTQSSRYLVKRTGEKVFLECVQDMDHENMFWYRQDPGLGLRLIYFSYDVKMKEKGDIPEGYSVSREKKERFSLILESASTNQTSMYLCASSLRGISSYEQYFGPGTRLTVT.

V and J are TRBV4-1 and TRBJ2-7, with 9 bases aligning to TRBD2. CDR1 and CDR2 (germline): MGHRA, YSYEKL. The CDR3 runs 16 residues. V lost 4 bases to trimming and J lost 6 bases; unmatched junction nucleotides: 13. The CDR3 sequence: CASSPPDSGGMGEQYF. The CDR3 DNA reads TGCGCCAGCAGCCCCCCAGATAGCGGGGGAATGGGCGAGCAGTACTTC.

V gene TRBV7-3 combines with J gene TRBJ2-3; 12 positions agree with TRBD2. Trimming cost V 5 bases and J 4 bases; bases outside gene matches: 4. Germline assignment: CDR1 SGHTA and CDR2 FQGTGA. This CDR3 is built from 15 residues. CDR3 residues: CASSPTSGGSDTQYF. CDR3 DNA sequence: TGTGCCAGCAGCCCTACTAGCGGGGGGTCAGATACGCAGTATTTT. The entire variable domain, with the rest obtained from reference TRBV7-3 and TRBJ2-3, is as follows: GAGVSQTPSNKVTEKGKYVELRCDPISGHTALYWYRQSLGQGPEFLIYFQGTGAADDSGLPNDRFFAVRPEGSVSTLKIQRTERGDSAVYLCASSPTSGGSDTQYFGPGTRLTVL.

This clone appeared once. The chain has TRBV9 and TRBJ2-4; D might be TRBD2 (5 bases). This CDR3 comprises 15 residues. The germline V gene has CDR1 SGDLS and CDR2 YYNGEE. V was shortened by 3 bases and J by 2 bases, with 12 bases between the two germline ends. The CDR3 DNA sequence: TGTGCCAGCAGCGCTGAGGGAGCTCCCAAAAACATTCAGTACTTC. It translates to CASSAEGAPKNIQYF.

The chain joins TRBV29-1 to TRBJ2-5; tentatively, D is TRBD2 (7 bases). The CDR3 is 11 amino acids. Germline CDR1 reads SQVTM; CDR2 reads ANQGSEA. V was clipped by 6 bases and J by 5 bases, with 10 bases between them. CDR3 in DNA: TGCAGCGTGGGGGGGCGCGAGACCCAGTACTTC. Translation gives CSVGGRETQYF.

The genes are TRBV10-3 and TRBJ2-7; 9 positions agree with TRBD1. The V gene end was trimmed by 2 bases and the J gene end by 0 bases; junction bases not matched to a gene: 2. There are 15 residues in the CDR3. CDR1 is ENHRY, CDR2 SYGVKD, per germline. The DNA for the CDR3 is TGTGCCATCAGTGAGGACAGGGGGGCCTCCTACGAGCAGTACTTC. Translation: CAISEDRGASYEQYF.

This clone was counted once. This sequence joins TRBV18 and TRBJ2-3; D uncertain. V lost 3 bases, J lost 0 bases, and 7 bases lay in between. The CDR3 has 14 residues. In germline, CDR1 is KGHSH, CDR2 LQKENI. CDR3 DNA: TGTGCCAGCTCACCCTCGCGTAGCACAGATACGCAGTATTTT. Its protein is CASSPSRSTDTQYF. Full variable domain (remainder filled in from reference TRBV18 and TRBJ2-3): NAGVMQNPRHLVRRRGQEARLRCSPMKGHSHVYWYRQLPEEGLKFMVYLQKENIIDESGMPKERFSAEFPKEGPSILRIQQVVRGDSAAYFCASSPSRSTDTQYFGPGTRLTVL.

The genes are TRBV6-1 and TRBJ1-4; D gene uncertain. CDR1 is MNHNS, CDR2 SASEGT, per germline. The V and J ends lost 3 bases and 6 bases respectively, with 8 bases between them. The CDR3 runs to 13 residues. This CDR3 is CASSEARDEKLFF. CDR3 DNA: TGTGCCAGCAGTGAGGCGCGGGATGAAAAACTGTTTTTT.

The chain is built from TRBV5-4 and TRBJ2-3; 11 bases line up with TRBD2. The ends lost 2 bases at V and 1 base at J; junction bases unmatched: 3. The CDR3 extends over 16 amino acids. Germline lookup yields CDR1 SGHNT and CDR2 YYREEE (reference sequence). CDR3 sequence (DNA): TGTGCCAGCAGCTTTACACTAGCGGGGGGCACAGATACGCAGTATTTT. Protein: CASSFTLAGGTDTQYF. The complete variable domain, with remaining parts taken from reference TRBV5-4 and TRBJ2-3, reads ETGVTQSPTHLIKTRGQQVTLRCSSQSGHNTVSWYQQALGQGPQFIFQYYREEENGRGNFPPRFSGLQFPNYSSELNVNALELDDSALYLCASSFTLAGGTDTQYFGPGTRLTVL.

As regards this clone: The sample holds other DNA sequences that translate to the same CDR3. The CDR3 here is CASRKQGAGEKLFF. In DNA, the CDR3 is TGTGCCAGCAGAAAACAGGGGGCTGGTGAAAAACTGTTTTTT. V gene TRBV6-5 combines with J gene TRBJ1-4, with 9 bases lining up with TRBD1. The V and J ends lost 6 bases and 7 bases, in that order; junction bases with no gene match: 6. Germline V lookup: CDR1 MNHEY, CDR2 SVGAGI. This CDR3 has 14 amino acids.

The chain uses TRBV5-1 and TRBJ1-4; the D gene is possibly TRBD1 (5 bases). Germline lookup yields CDR1 SGHRS and CDR2 YFSETQ. The V end lost 0 bases, the J end lost 0 bases, and 9 bases lay between the germline ends. This CDR3 contains 16 residues. The CDR3 DNA sequence: TGCGCCAGCAGCTTGGGACAGCCCTCAACTAATGAAAAACTGTTTTTT. Its protein is CASSLGQPSTNEKLFF.